The 27 T cell receptor beta chains below all came from one sample that was sequenced in a study of OX40 agonist ivuxolimab in advanced cancers. Library generation was performed with the immunoSEQ multiplex PCR assay. Not all clones reach the TCRdb copy of this immuneACCESS table, which keeps in-frame sequences only. Checked studies attribute under half of the gap to unresolved V genes and leave the rest unexplained. The sample contains 15,000 or so clones, over 75% of them found a single time. About 32% of the sample comes from the top ten. The input for sequencing was CD4+ or CD8+ T cells sorted from blood, taken in a trial of the OX40 agonist ivuxolimab. These TCRs come from an adult with an advanced solid tumor such as melanoma, head and neck, liver or kidney cancer.

The chain employs TRBV2 and TRBJ2-3; 15 bases are shared with TRBD2. CDR1 and CDR2 (germline): SNHLY, FYNNEI. The junction had 2 bases not matched to a gene; V was cut back by 8 bases and J by 2 bases. This CDR3 spans 15 amino acids. The CDR3 sequence is CASGLAGGFTDTQYF. The CDR3 DNA reads TGTGCCAGCGGACTAGCGGGAGGGTTCACAGATACGCAGTATTTT.

The genes are TRBV4-2 and TRBJ2-2; D remains unclear. From germline, CDR1 is LGHNA and CDR2 YNFKEQ. V was trimmed by 0 bases and J by 5 bases, leaving 7 bases between them. The CDR3 has 14 residues. CDR3 amino acids: CASSQEWTTGELFF. DNA for the CDR3: TGTGCCAGCAGCCAAGAATGGACGACCGGGGAGCTGTTTTTT.

This sequence joins TRBV10-3 and TRBJ2-2, with TRBD2 matching over 7 bases. V lost 3 bases and J lost 7; bases outside the gene matches: 11. The CDR3 extends over 16 amino acids. Germline V gene data show CDR1 as ENHRY and CDR2 as SYGVKD. CDR3: CAISDQGAGAGGELFF. The DNA of the CDR3 is TGTGCCATCAGTGATCAAGGTGCGGGAGCGGGCGGGGAGCTGTTTTTT.

CDR3 DNA: TGTGCCAGCACCAATATTAGCAGTCACGAGCAGTACTTC. Translating it yields CASTNISSHEQYF. The chain couples TRBV28 to TRBJ2-7; D not resolved. Germline lookup yields CDR1 MDHEN and CDR2 SYDVKM. CDR3 length equals 13 residues. V was pared by 7 bases and J by 5 bases, with 15 bases between. Using reference TRBV28 and TRBJ2-7 for the parts outside the CDR3, the full variable domain is DVKVTQSSRYLVKRTGEKVFLECVQDMDHENMFWYRQDPGLGLRLIYFSYDVKMKEKGDIPEGYSVSREKKERFSLILESASTNQTSMYLCASTNISSHEQYFGPGTRLTVT.

This clone showed up just once. The chain is built from TRBV28 and TRBJ1-1, with D possibly matching TRBD1 (5 bases). The CDR3 runs 12 residues. Germline V lookup: CDR1 MDHEN, CDR2 SYDVKM. Between the trimmed V and J ends, which lost 7 bases and 3 bases, there was a span of 9 bases. The CDR3 is CASIGGYTEAFF. The CDR3 DNA sequence: TGTGCCAGCATTGGGGGGTACACTGAAGCTTTCTTT. The complete variable domain, with remaining parts taken from reference TRBV28 and TRBJ1-1, reads DVKVTQSSRYLVKRTGEKVFLECVQDMDHENMFWYRQDPGLGLRLIYFSYDVKMKEKGDIPEGYSVSREKKERFSLILESASTNQTSMYLCASIGGYTEAFFGQGTRLTVV.

This clone was picked up a small number of times. The rearrangement links TRBV6-5 to TRBJ1-4; D gene uncertain. CDR3 length: 14 amino acids. V was clipped by 7 bases and J by 6 bases, with 15 bases between them. CDR1 and CDR2 (germline): MNHEY, SVGAGI. The DNA for the CDR3 is TGTGCCAGCACCCAGGCGGCTGGGGATGAAAAACTGTTTTTT. Its protein product is CASTQAAGDEKLFF.

V is TRBV13 and J is TRBJ1-2; 10 bases match TRBD1. Trimming took 4 bases from V and 2 from J; bases not matched to a gene: 10. Germline V gene sequence: CDR1 PRHDT, CDR2 FYEKMQ (reference sequence). This CDR3 is built from 17 residues. Written as DNA, the CDR3 is TGTGCCAGCAGCTCCGGACAGGGGGGGCCCCACAACTATGGCTACACCTTC. It translates to CASSSGQGGPHNYGYTF.

The chain carries TRBV15 and TRBJ2-2; possible D gene TRBD1, 6 bases. With 3 bases removed from V and 4 bases from J, the gap between germline ends came to 18 bases. This CDR3 spans 17 amino acids. Germline loops: CDR1 LNHNV, CDR2 YYDKDF (reference sequence). Here the CDR3 DNA reads TGTGCCACCAGCAGTTTCAGGGGTCCCCTGGGCACCGGGGAGCTGTTTTTT. Protein: CATSSFRGPLGTGELFF.

This clone appeared a few times. The V call is TRBV11-3, the J call TRBJ1-1, with 8 bases matching TRBD1. The CDR3 consists of 15 residues. Germline CDR1 SGHNT, CDR2 YENEEA. The V and J ends lost 4 bases and 0 bases, in that order; junction bases with no gene match: 4. The CDR3 coding sequence is TGTGCCAGCAGCTGGGACAGGACCCTGAACACTGAAGCTTTCTTT. This codes for CASSWDRTLNTEAFF.

This clone is labeled medium-sized (0.01 to 0.1%). This chain links TRBV2 with TRBJ2-7; possible D gene TRBD1, 5 bases. V was trimmed by 1 base and J by 3 bases, leaving 13 bases between them. The germline V gene has CDR1 SNHLY and CDR2 FYNNEI. The CDR3 runs 15 residues. DNA for the CDR3: TGTGCCAGCAGTGAAGAGAGGCAGGGTGACTACGAGCAGTACTTC. The encoded protein is CASSEERQGDYEQYF.

The V gene is TRBV27, the J gene TRBJ2-1; 8 nucleotides align to TRBD2. V gave up 4 bases and J gave up 4 bases; unmatched junction bases: 9. Germline V gene data show CDR1 as MNHEY and CDR2 as SMNVEV (reference sequence). The CDR3 spans 16 residues. The CDR3 nucleotides read TGTGCCAGCAGTTCCCCACTAGCGGCAGGTTACAATGAGCAGTTCTTC. Its protein is CASSSPLAAGYNEQFF.

The gene calls are TRBV19 and TRBJ2-3; the match to TRBD2 covers 9 bases. Germline V gene data show CDR1 as LNHDA and CDR2 as SQIVND (reference sequence). The V segment lost 6 bases and the J segment 2 bases; nucleotides outside the gene matches: 9. The CDR3 sequence is 16 residues long. This chain's CDR3 is CASRRGGTSFTDTQYF. The DNA of the CDR3 is TGTGCCAGTAGGAGAGGCGGGACTAGCTTCACAGATACGCAGTATTTT.

The CDR3 coding sequence is TGTGCCAGCAGTCTCCCTAGCAGGAACGAGCAGTACTTC. Translated, it gives CASSLPSRNEQYF. This chain uses TRBV6-6 with TRBJ2-7, with D possibly matching TRBD2 (5 bases). The CDR3 sequence is 13 residues long. Between the trimmed V and J ends, which lost 5 bases and 5 bases, there was a span of 13 bases. Per germline, CDR1 MNHNY and CDR2 SVGAGI (reference sequence).

This clone has a single count. The chain employs TRBV4-1 and TRBJ2-3; 8 nucleotides match TRBD1. J was trimmed by 4 bases and V by 6 bases; bases with no gene match: 6. Germline-derived CDR1 and CDR2 are MGHRA and YSYEKL. The CDR3 contains 14 residues. The DNA of the CDR3 is TGCGCCAGCAGACAGCTGACAGGGGCAGATACGCAGTATTTT. Amino acids: CASRQLTGADTQYF.

This chain uses TRBV19 with TRBJ2-7; either TRBD1 or TRBD2 may fit D (9 bases each). Trimming pared 3 bases from V and 4 bases from J, leaving 28 bases between. Germline V CDR1 and CDR2: LNHDA, SQIVND (reference sequence). The CDR3 extends over 19 amino acids. The DNA of the CDR3 is TGTGCCAGTAGTATGTACGGAGTGCGGGGGGGACAGGGTTTGTACGAGCAGTACTTC. Translated, it gives CASSMYGVRGGQGLYEQYF.

This sequence joins TRBV11-1 and TRBJ2-3; weak D call: TRBD1 (5 bases). The CDR3 totals 15 residues. Between the trimmed V and J ends, which lost 3 bases and 4 bases, there was a span of 14 bases. From germline, CDR1 is SGHAT and CDR2 FQDESV (reference sequence). The CDR3 DNA reads as TGTGCCAGCAGCTTCGACCGGCAGGGCGCAGATACGCAGTATTTT. Residues: CASSFDRQGADTQYF.

This clone was counted only a few times. This rearrangement joins TRBV19 to TRBJ1-5, with a weak D call TRBD1 (6 bases). The V end was cut by 7 bases, the J end by 2 bases, with 12 bases between. The CDR3 is 14 residues long. The V gene's germline CDR1 is LNHDA and CDR2 SQIVND (reference sequence). The DNA of the CDR3 is TGTGCCAGTACCTACAGGGTTGGCAATCAGCCCCAGCATTTT. It is translated as CASTYRVGNQPQHF.

The J gene is TRBJ1-5, the V gene TRBV19; D is uncertain. Germline assignment: CDR1 LNHDA and CDR2 SQIVND (reference sequence). The CDR3 has 13 residues. V was pared by 6 bases and J by 6 bases, with 12 bases between. The CDR3 protein is CASSTGPTQPQHF. In DNA, the CDR3 is TGTGCCAGTAGCACTGGGCCTACTCAGCCCCAGCATTTT.

The chain carries TRBV28 and TRBJ2-1, with 7 bases aligning to TRBD2. The CDR3 covers 16 residues. J gave up 3 bases and V 3 bases, and 8 bases lay outside the gene matches. In germline, CDR1 is MDHEN, CDR2 SYDVKM. CDR3 loop: CASSFGGASGYNEQFF. In DNA, the CDR3 is TGTGCCAGCAGTTTTGGGGGAGCTAGCGGCTACAATGAGCAGTTCTTC.

This clone ranks as medium-sized (0.01 to 0.1%). V is TRBV27 and J is TRBJ2-7, with a weak D call TRBD1 (5 bases). Trimming stripped 5 bases from V and 4 bases from J, with 12 bases between. Per germline, CDR1 MNHEY and CDR2 SMNVEV (reference sequence). There are 13 residues in the CDR3. The CDR3: CASSLGQSYEQYF. The CDR3 coding sequence is TGTGCCAGCAGTCTGGGGCAATCTTACGAGCAGTACTTC.

This sequence joins TRBV7-3 and TRBJ2-1; tentatively, D is TRBD1 or TRBD2 (5 bases each). The CDR3 has 13 amino acids. Trimming shortened V by 2 bases and J by 8 bases, and 10 bases separated the two germline ends. Germline lookup yields CDR1 SGHTA and CDR2 FQGTGA. DNA of the CDR3: TGTGCCAGCAGCTTAGTTGGGGACCATGAGCAGTTCTTC. Translating it yields CASSLVGDHEQFF.

This chain uses TRBV11-3 with TRBJ2-7; unclear D gene. CDR3 length: 12 amino acids. Germline values: CDR1 SGHNT, CDR2 YENEEA. With 5 bases removed from V and 4 bases from J, the gap between germline ends came to 9 bases. CDR3 DNA sequence: TGTGCCAGCAGCCCGTCGAGTTACGAGCAGTACTTC. It codes for CASSPSSYEQYF.

V usage is TRBV4-1 and J usage is TRBJ2-1; 10 bases map to TRBD2. This CDR3 is built from 17 residues. Germline assignment: CDR1 MGHRA and CDR2 YSYEKL. V gave up 0 bases and J gave up 3 bases; unmatched junction bases: 5. In nucleotides, the CDR3 is TGCGCCAGCAGCCAAGATGCTAGCGGGAGTATCTACAATGAGCAGTTCTTC. Encoded protein: CASSQDASGSIYNEQFF.

Sample share makes this clone large. This sequence joins TRBV11-3 and TRBJ2-7; D ambiguous. CDR3 length: 12 residues. Germline V gene lookup returns CDR1 SGHNT and CDR2 YENEEA. The germline V and J ends were trimmed by 4 bases and 1 base, with 5 bases remaining between them. CDR3 sequence (DNA): TGTGCCAGCAGCTCGACGTCCTACGAGCAGTACTTC. Protein sequence: CASSSTSYEQYF. Supplemented by reference TRBV11-3 and TRBJ2-7, the full variable domain reads EAGVVQSPRYKIIEKKQPVAFWCNPISGHNTLYWYLQNLGQGPELLIRYENEEAVDDSQLPKDRFSAERLKGVDSTLKIQPAELGDSAVYLCASSSTSYEQYFGPGTRLTVT.

This sequence joins TRBV11-3 and TRBJ1-1; no firm D call. The CDR3 totals 13 residues. The ends were cut back, 1 base at V and 4 bases at J, with 7 bases in the middle. The germline CDR1 and CDR2 sequences are SGHNT and YENEEA. As DNA, the CDR3 is TGTGCCAGCAGCTTAGGGGCGGGCACTGAAGCTTTCTTT. Translating it yields CASSLGAGTEAFF.

The chain links TRBV4-1 to TRBJ2-7, with 12 bases identical to TRBD2. This CDR3 has 18 amino acids. The junction had 7 bases not matched to a gene; V was cut back by 0 bases and J by 1 base. The germline V gene encodes CDR1 MGHRA and CDR2 YSYEKL. Here the CDR3 reads CASSQEITSGRFSYEQYF. CDR3 in DNA: TGCGCCAGCAGCCAAGAAATAACTAGCGGGAGGTTTTCCTACGAGCAGTACTTC.

The rearrangement links TRBV5-1 to TRBJ2-5, with TRBD1 matching 9 bases. V shed 0 bases and J 2 bases; nucleotides not matched to a gene: 5. Per germline, CDR1 SGHRS and CDR2 YFSETQ. CDR3 length: 16 amino acids. The CDR3 DNA reads TGCGCCAGCAGCTTGGAACCGGACAGGGGTCAAGAGACCCAGTACTTC. It yields the protein CASSLEPDRGQETQYF.